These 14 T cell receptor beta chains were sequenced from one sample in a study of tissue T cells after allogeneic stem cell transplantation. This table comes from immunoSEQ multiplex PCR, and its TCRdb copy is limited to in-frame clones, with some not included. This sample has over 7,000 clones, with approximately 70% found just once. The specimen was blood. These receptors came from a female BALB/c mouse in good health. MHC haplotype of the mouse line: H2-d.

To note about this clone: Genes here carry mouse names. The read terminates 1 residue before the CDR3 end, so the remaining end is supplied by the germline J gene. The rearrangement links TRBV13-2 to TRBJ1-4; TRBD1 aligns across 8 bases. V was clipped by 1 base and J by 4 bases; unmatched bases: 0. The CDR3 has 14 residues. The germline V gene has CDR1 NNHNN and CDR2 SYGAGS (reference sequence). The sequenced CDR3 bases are TGTGCCAGCGGTGATACAGGGGGCAACGAAAGATTATTT. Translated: CASGDTGGNERLF. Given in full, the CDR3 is CASGDTGGNERLFF.

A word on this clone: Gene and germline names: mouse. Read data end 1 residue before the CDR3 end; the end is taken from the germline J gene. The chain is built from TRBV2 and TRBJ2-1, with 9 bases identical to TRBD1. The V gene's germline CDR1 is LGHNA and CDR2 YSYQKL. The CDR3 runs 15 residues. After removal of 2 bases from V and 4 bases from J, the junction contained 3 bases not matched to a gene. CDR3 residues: CASSQSGTGYAEQFF. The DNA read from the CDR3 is TGTGCCAGCAGCCAATCCGGGACAGGGTATGCTGAGCAGTTC.

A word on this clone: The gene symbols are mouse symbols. Partial CDR3 DNA: TGTGCCAGCAGCCAAGTTCTGGATACAAACACCGGGCAGCTCTAC. The encoded protein is CASSQVLDTNTGQLY. The whole CDR3 reads CASSQVLDTNTGQLYF. This chain links TRBV5 with TRBJ2-2, with D uncertain. The read ends 1 residue before the CDR3 terminus; that terminus is restored from the germline J gene. This CDR3 contains 16 residues. The germline CDR1 and CDR2 sequences are LGHNA and YNLKQL (reference sequence). Deletions cut 1 base from V and 0 bases from J, with 9 bases between.

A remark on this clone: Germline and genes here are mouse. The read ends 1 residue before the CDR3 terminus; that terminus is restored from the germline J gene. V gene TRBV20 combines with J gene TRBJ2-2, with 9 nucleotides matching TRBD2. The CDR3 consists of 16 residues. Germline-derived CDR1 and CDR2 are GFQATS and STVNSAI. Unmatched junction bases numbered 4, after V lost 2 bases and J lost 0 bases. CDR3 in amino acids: CGARSPGGANTGQLYF. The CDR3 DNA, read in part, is TGTGGTGCTAGGAGCCCTGGGGGGGCAAACACCGGGCAGCTCTAC. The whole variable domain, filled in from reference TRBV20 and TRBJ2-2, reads GALVYQYPRRTICKSGTSMRMECQAVGFQATSVAWYRQSPQKTFELIALSTVNSAIKYEQNFTQEKFPISHPNLSFSSMTVLNAYLEDRGLYLCGARSPGGANTGQLYFGEGSKLTVL.

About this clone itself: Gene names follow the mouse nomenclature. The CDR3 bases that were read are TGTGCCTGGAGTTCGGGACAGGGTGCAAACACCGGGCAGCTCTAC. Translating gives CAWSSGQGANTGQLY. Given in full, the CDR3 is CAWSSGQGANTGQLYF. The V call is TRBV31, the J call TRBJ2-2, with TRBD1 matching over 9 bases. The read is 1 residue too short to cover the CDR3 end, so that end is filled in from the germline J gene. V was pared by 2 bases and J by 0 bases, with 4 bases of the junction left unmatched. CDR1 and CDR2 from the germline V gene are GKSSPN and SITVG. The CDR3 is made up of 16 amino acids.

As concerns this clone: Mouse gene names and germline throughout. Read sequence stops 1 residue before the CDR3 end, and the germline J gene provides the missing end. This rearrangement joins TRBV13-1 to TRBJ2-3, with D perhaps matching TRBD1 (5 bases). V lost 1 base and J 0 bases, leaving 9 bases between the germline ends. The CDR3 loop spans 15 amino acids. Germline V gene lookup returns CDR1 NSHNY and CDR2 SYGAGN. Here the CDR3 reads CASSDKGFSAETLYF. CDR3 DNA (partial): TGTGCCAGCAGTGATAAGGGGTTTAGTGCAGAAACGCTGTAT.

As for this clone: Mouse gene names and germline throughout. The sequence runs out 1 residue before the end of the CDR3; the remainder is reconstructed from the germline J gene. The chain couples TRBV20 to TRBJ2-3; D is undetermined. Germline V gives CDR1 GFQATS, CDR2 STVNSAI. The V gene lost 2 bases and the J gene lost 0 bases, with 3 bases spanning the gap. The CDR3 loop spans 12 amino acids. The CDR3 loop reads CGARNSAETLYF. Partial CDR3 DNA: TGTGGTGCTAGGAACAGTGCAGAAACGCTGTAT.

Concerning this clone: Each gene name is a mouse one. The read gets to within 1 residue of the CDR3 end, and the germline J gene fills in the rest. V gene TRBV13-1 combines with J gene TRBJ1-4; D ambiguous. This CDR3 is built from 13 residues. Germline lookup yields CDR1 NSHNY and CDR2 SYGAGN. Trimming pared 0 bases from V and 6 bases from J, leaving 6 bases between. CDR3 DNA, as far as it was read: TGTGCCAGCAGTGATGGGAGGGACGAAAGATTATTT. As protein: CASSDGRDERLF. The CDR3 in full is CASSDGRDERLFF.

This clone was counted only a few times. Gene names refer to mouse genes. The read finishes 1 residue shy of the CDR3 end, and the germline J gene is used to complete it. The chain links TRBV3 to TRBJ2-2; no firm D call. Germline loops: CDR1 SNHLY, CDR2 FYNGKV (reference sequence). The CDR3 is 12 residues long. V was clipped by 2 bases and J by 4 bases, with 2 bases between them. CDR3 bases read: TGTGCCAGCAGCTTACTCACCGGGCAGCTCTAC. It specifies CASSLLTGQLY. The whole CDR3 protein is CASSLLTGQLYF.

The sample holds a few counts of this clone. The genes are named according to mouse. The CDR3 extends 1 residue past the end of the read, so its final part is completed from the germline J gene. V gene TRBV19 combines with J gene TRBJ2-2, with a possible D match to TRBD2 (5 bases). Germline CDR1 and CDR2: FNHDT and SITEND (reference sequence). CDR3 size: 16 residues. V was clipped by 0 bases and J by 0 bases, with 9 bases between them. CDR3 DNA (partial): TGTGCCAGCAGTATAGCAGGTGGGGCAAACACCGGGCAGCTCTAC. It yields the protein CASSIAGGANTGQLY. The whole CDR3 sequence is CASSIAGGANTGQLYF.

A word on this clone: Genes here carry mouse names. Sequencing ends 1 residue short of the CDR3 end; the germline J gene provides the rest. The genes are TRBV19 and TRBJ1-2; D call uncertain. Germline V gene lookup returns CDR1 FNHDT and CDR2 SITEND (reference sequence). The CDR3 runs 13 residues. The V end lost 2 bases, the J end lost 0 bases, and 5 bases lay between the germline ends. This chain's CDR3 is CASSMTPNSDYTF. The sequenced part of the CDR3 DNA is TGTGCCAGCAGTATGACACCAAACTCCGACTACACC.

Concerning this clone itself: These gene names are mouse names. The CDR3 protein is CASSDVGGGTEVFF. CDR3 DNA, as far as it was read: TGTGCCAGCAGTGATGTGGGGGGGGGCACAGAAGTCTTC. The rearrangement joins TRBV13-1 to TRBJ1-1, with a possible D match to TRBD1 (5 bases). The observed sequence ends 1 residue before the CDR3 terminus, with the missing tail filled in from the germline J gene. The CDR3 length is 14 residues. Trimming pared 0 bases from V and 4 bases from J, leaving 10 bases between. Per the germline V gene, CDR1 is NSHNY and CDR2 is SYGAGN.

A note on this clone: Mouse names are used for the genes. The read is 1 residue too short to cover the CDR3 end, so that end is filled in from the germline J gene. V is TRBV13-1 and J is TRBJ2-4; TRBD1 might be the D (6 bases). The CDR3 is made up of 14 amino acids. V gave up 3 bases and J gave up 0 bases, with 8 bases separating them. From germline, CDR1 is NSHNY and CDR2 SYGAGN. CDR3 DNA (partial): TGTGCCAGCAGTGGGGACAATAGTCAAAACACCTTGTAC. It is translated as CASSGDNSQNTLY. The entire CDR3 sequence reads CASSGDNSQNTLYF.

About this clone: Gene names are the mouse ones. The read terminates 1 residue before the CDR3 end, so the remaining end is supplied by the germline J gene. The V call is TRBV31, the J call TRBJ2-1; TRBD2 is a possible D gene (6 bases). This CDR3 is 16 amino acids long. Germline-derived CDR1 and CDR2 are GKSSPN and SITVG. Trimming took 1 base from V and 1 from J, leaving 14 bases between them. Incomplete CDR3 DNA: TGTGCCTGGAGTCCCCCAGGGTGGGGGAACTATGCTGAGCAGTTC. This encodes CAWSPPGWGNYAEQF. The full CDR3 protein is CAWSPPGWGNYAEQFF.